This T cell receptor (beta chain) is from a study of radiation and T cells in renal cell carcinoma (dated by TCRdb to 2018 to 2020). The study in broad terms: The samples were drawn from a clinical trial, where primary renal cell carcinomas were treated with 15 Gy of stereotactic body radiation therapy and then removed by nephrectomy 4 weeks afterward. In total, some 52 samples underwent TCR beta sequencing: 25 or so tumors plus 27 peripheral blood samples. In the 40 to 60 samples combined, around 3.7 million unique CDR3 nucleotide sequences were found, encoding roughly 2,500,000 unique CDR3 amino acid sequences. Summary of the overall study and its limitations: Top tumor clonotypes rose in blood from baseline to 2 weeks post-radiation, then contracted by 4 weeks, suggesting transient expansion of tumor-resident clones. Because the trial had a single-armed design, the trial could not examine how radiation dose or scheduling affected the TCR repertoire. Changes in the blood repertoire were not tracked past 4 weeks after treatment. Because pretreatment tumor biopsies were not available, the baseline intratumoral presence of clonotypes could not be determined.

Explained via the paper, the time point label denotes: baseline pretreatment blood. Taken with the paper, the label for treatment or condition translates to: 15 Gy SBRT to primary tumor, nephrectomy 4 weeks later. To follow tumor-enriched clonotypes, serial peripheral blood was collected from radiation-treated patients at baseline and at 2 weeks and 4 weeks after SBRT. Every patient's renal cell carcinoma showed clear cell pathology. Genomic DNA for TCR sequencing was prepared using the QIAamp DNA Blood Mini Kit (Qiagen). Only samples passing all quality control checks were included in the analyses. Note on this clone: Its recognized antigen is unknown. Within one base of it there is no much larger clone, and no base qualities were kept.

Following the manufacturer's recommendations, the immunoSEQ kit was used to generate TCR beta libraries from genomic DNA. To prepare libraries, a first multiplex PCR with proprietary primers was run, followed by a second PCR that added unique barcodes, and a bead cleanup was done after each round. Each sample batch included a kit-provided positive control reaction and a negative control reaction. The final libraries underwent checking on an Agilent 4200 TapeStation D1000 ScreenTape, volumetric pooling, and quantification by qPCR. Sequencing ran on an Illumina NextSeq500 with a MidOutput 150-cycle cartridge, using 156 Read1 and 15 Index1 cycles with kit custom primers. The pooled library was loaded at around 0.98 pM, with a roughly 22% PhiX control spiked in. The original pipeline was this. Vendor-processed data were analyzed in R, and a clonotype was defined as all T cells sharing the same CDR3 nucleotide sequence. For clone abundance analyses, frequencies were normalized to the 10,000 most abundant clones in each sample. Before analysis, public T cell clones were removed, and these numbered fewer than five per sample on average. Tumor-enriched and baseline blood-enriched clonotypes were defined by at least a 32-fold difference in abundance between compartments. A beta-binomial differential abundance model was used to identify clonotypes that expanded or contracted between blood time points. Tumor-blood repertoire similarity was measured with the Baroni-Urbani and Buser coefficient, and groups were compared using two-tailed Wilcoxon tests in R. Drawn from immuneACCESS, this table holds only the in-frame rearrangements with V and J called that TCRdb kept. Clones are partly lost; checked studies trace under half to an unresolved V gene and leave the rest unexplained. That table furnishes V, J and clone size, whereas the DNA furnished D and trimming. This sample holds 100,000 to 150,000 clones; roughly 80% were observed only once. The biggest ten clones account for about 2.9% of the sample.

The CDR3 holds 15 amino acids from the cysteine to the phenylalanine. CDR3 DNA is the only sequence kept; it has 45 bases, read in frame from the first base. CDR1 and CDR2 were assigned from the germline V gene as SGDLS and YYNGEE. Trimming takes 3 bases off V and 5 bases off J; junction bases not matched to a gene: 8. Sequencing used blood, obtained from a patient whose treatment included radiotherapy and nephrectomy. The rearrangement joined TRBV9 to TRBJ1-5; TRBD1 agrees with 7 junctional bases. The source is a woman in her sixties with renal cell carcinoma. The nucleotide sequence is given as TGTGCCAGCAGCGCTGGGGGGACAGTTTATCAGCCCCAGCATTTT. This gives the protein CASSAGGTVYQPQHF. When the CDR3 is completed using the reference TRBV9 and TRBJ1-5 genes on either side, the full variable domain is DSGVTQTPKHLITATGQRVTLRCSPRSGDLSVYWYQQSLDQGLQFLIQYYNGEERAKGNILERFSAQQFPDLHSELNLSSLELGDSALYFCASSAGGTVYQPQHFGDGTRLSIL.